The rows below give T cell receptor beta chains drawn from one sample of a study of T cell therapy after organ transplantation. Libraries were prepared by immunoSEQ multiplex PCR; TCRdb keeps only in-frame clonotypes and omits some of them. The sample holds some 47,000 clones; 85% to 95% are singletons and the top ten take 2.5% to 4%. Antigens for these TCRs are unknown. Sequenced here: CD8+ T cells from blood, sampled before autologous CMV-specific T cell therapy. The receptor set was obtained from a human patient who had received a solid organ transplant and had CMV disease. Each CDR3 is given with its conserved first and last residue. D genes are given only for firm matches. Only part of the rows carry a size: once, few, many, or a class if the clone is expanded.

.	TRBV5-1	TRBJ2-1	.	CASSLTRQHGRYNEQFF	TGCGCCAGCAGCTTGACCAGGCAGCACGGTCGCTACAATGAGCAGTTCTTC
.	TRBV4-3	TRBJ1-4	.	CASSQDGGSREKLFF	TGCGCCAGCAGCCAAGACGGGGGGTCACGGGAAAAACTGTTTTTT
TRBD1	TRBV27	TRBJ1-5	.	CASSITGGNQPQHF	TGTGCCAGCAGTATCACAGGGGGCAATCAGCCCCAGCATTTT
.	TRBV2	TRBJ2-7	.	CASSGDYEQYF	TGTGCCAGCTCTGGGGACTACGAGCAGTACTTC
.	TRBV19	TRBJ2-1	few	CASSIDSAPYNEQFF	TGTGCCAGTAGTATAGACTCTGCACCCTACAATGAGCAGTTCTTC
.	TRBV27	TRBJ2-2	.	CARWPGSGELFF	TGTGCCAGATGGCCCGGAAGCGGGGAGCTGTTTTTT
.	TRBV7-9	TRBJ2-1	once	CASSLEGSMGASYNEQFF	TGTGCCAGCAGCTTAGAGGGGTCAATGGGGGCTTCCTACAATGAGCAGTTCTTC
.	TRBV30	TRBJ1-1	.	CAWRLNTEAFF	TGTGCCTGGAGACTGAACACTGAAGCTTTCTTT
.	TRBV7-9	TRBJ2-2	.	CASSFSNTGELFF	TGTGCCAGCAGCTTCTCGAACACCGGGGAGCTGTTTTTT
.	TRBV6-5	TRBJ1-2	.	CASSYGTTDGYTF	TGTGCCAGCAGTTACGGGACAACGGATGGCTACACCTTC
TRBD1	TRBV5-1	TRBJ2-7	.	CASSSRQGSFYEQYF	TGCGCCAGCAGCAGCCGACAGGGGAGTTTCTACGAGCAGTACTTC
TRBD2	TRBV27	TRBJ2-1	.	CASSRGLTEQFF	TGTGCCAGCAGTAGGGGACTAACTGAGCAGTTCTTC
.	TRBV9	TRBJ2-3	once	CASSVGVLTDTQYF	TGTGCCAGCAGCGTAGGGGTCCTCACAGATACGCAGTATTTT
TRBD1	TRBV6-5	TRBJ2-3	.	CASSYSQGASDTQYF	TGTGCCAGCAGTTATAGTCAGGGGGCCTCAGATACGCAGTATTTT
.	TRBV7-9	TRBJ1-5	.	CASSLGIFAGHQPQHF	TGTGCCAGCAGCTTAGGAATTTTCGCAGGGCATCAGCCCCAGCATTTT
TRBD1	TRBV30	TRBJ1-2	.	CAWRPGQTNYGYTF	TGTGCCTGGAGACCGGGACAGACTAACTATGGCTACACCTTC
.	TRBV10-2	TRBJ1-2	.	CASSTGGEGYTF	TGCGCCAGCAGTACGGGGGGGGAAGGCTACACCTTC
.	TRBV7-9	TRBJ1-1	.	CASGSHTEAFF	TGTGCCAGCGGATCGCACACTGAAGCTTTCTTT
.	TRBV6-5	TRBJ2-3	few	CASRTNTDTQYF	TGTGCCAGCAGAACTAACACAGATACGCAGTATTTT
.	TRBV25-1	TRBJ1-5	.	CASRPPPGKIGNQPQHF	TGTGCCAGCAGGCCCCCTCCAGGGAAGATTGGCAATCAGCCCCAGCATTTT
.	TRBV10-3	TRBJ2-7	.	CAISESWDTSSYEQYF	TGTGCCATCAGTGAGTCTTGGGACACGAGCTCCTACGAGCAGTACTTC
.	TRBV4-2	TRBJ2-3	.	CASSQEGRGGTDTQYF	TGTGCCAGCAGCCAAGAGGGCAGGGGAGGGACAGATACGCAGTATTTT
.	TRBV6-5	TRBJ1-4	.	CASTSVGGKGEKLFF	TGTGCCAGCACCTCCGTCGGGGGCAAGGGTGAAAAACTGTTTTTT
.	TRBV2	TRBJ1-2	.	CASSAPGENYGYTF	TGTGCCAGCAGTGCTCCGGGAGAAAACTATGGCTACACCTTC
.	TRBV19	TRBJ1-2	.	CASSIPADRLPNYGYTF	TGTGCCAGTAGTATACCGGCGGACAGATTGCCTAACTATGGCTACACCTTC
.	TRBV27	TRBJ1-5	.	CASAIYSNQPQHF	TGTGCCAGCGCGATCTATAGCAATCAGCCCCAGCATTTT
.	TRBV6-6	TRBJ1-5	.	CASSPMETRVDQPQHF	TGTGCCAGCAGCCCCATGGAGACAAGGGTGGATCAGCCCCAGCATTTT
.	TRBV2	TRBJ1-2	.	CASKVGGYTF	TGTGCCAGCAAGGTTGGTGGCTACACCTTC
.	TRBV7-9	TRBJ1-1	.	CASSEANTEAFF	TGTGCCAGCAGCGAAGCGAACACTGAAGCTTTCTTT
.	TRBV27	TRBJ1-5	.	CASTGVRGSNQPQHF	TGTGCCAGCACAGGAGTTAGGGGTAGCAATCAGCCCCAGCATTTT
TRBD1	TRBV19	TRBJ2-7	.	CASSMMGQGAQGQYF	TGTGCCAGTAGTATGATGGGACAGGGGGCGCAAGGGCAGTACTTC
.	TRBV5-6	TRBJ2-2	.	CASSGGPSDRKNTGELFF	TGTGCCAGCAGCGGGGGTCCGAGTGACAGAAAGAACACCGGGGAGCTGTTTTTT
.	TRBV16	TRBJ1-6	.	CASSLAGMGGQGSPLHF	TGTGCCAGCAGCCTCGCCGGGATGGGGGGCCAAGGTTCACCCCTCCACTTT
TRBD2	TRBV19	TRBJ2-3	.	CASSTRLAGGTDTQYF	TGTGCCAGTAGTACGCGACTAGCGGGGGGGACAGATACGCAGTATTTT
.	TRBV28	TRBJ2-7	few	CASSFLAVGDSVSYEQYF	TGTGCCAGCAGTTTTCTTGCAGTCGGGGATAGTGTTTCCTACGAGCAGTACTTC
.	TRBV5-4	TRBJ1-2	.	CASSWGGGYTF	TGTGCCAGCAGTTGGGGGGGAGGCTACACCTTC
.	TRBV9	TRBJ1-3	.	CASSAGQSSGNTIYF	TGTGCCAGCAGCGCCGGACAGAGCTCTGGAAACACCATATATTTT
TRBD2	TRBV2	TRBJ2-1	.	CASTPAGGLHNEQFF	TGTGCCAGCACCCCAGCGGGAGGTCTCCACAATGAGCAGTTCTTC
TRBD1	TRBV7-8	TRBJ1-2	.	CASSLAHTGGGYTF	TGTGCCAGCAGCTTAGCGCATACAGGGGGCGGCTACACCTTC
.	TRBV5-1	TRBJ2-7	.	CASSLQGYEQYF	TGCGCCAGCAGCTTGCAGGGTTACGAGCAGTACTTC
.	TRBV6-5	TRBJ1-1	.	CASGGTWNTEAFF	TGTGCCAGCGGGGGGACTTGGAACACTGAAGCTTTCTTT
TRBD1	TRBV5-1	TRBJ1-5	.	CASSAYGTVGKNQPQHF	TGCGCCAGCAGCGCGTACGGGACAGTCGGTAAAAATCAGCCCCAGCATTTT